The clone carrying this T cell receptor beta chain showed up just a few times. As yet, its antigen is unknown. Overall study findings and caveats: Larger-cohort validation covered only one TCR beta V-J rearrangement. Tumor Treg TCRs overlapped most with tumor naive CD4+ cells.

TCRdb reprocessed the 5' RACE reads via MiXCR and lists one record per CDR3 protein. The sample has 60,000 to 65,000 distinct CDR3 sequences; less than 25% are singletons. With 7 bases removed from V and 7 bases from J, the gap between germline ends came to 16 bases. Germline loops: CDR1 DFQATT, CDR2 SNEGSKA (reference sequence). This CDR3 has 12 amino acids. The chain has TRBV20-1 and TRBJ1-1, with D unresolved. This receptor was identified in a female donor with breast cancer. Material for sequencing was memory CD4+ T cells sorted from a lymph node. As to subset: memory CD4+ T cells, CD4+CD45RO+CD25-. For the CDR3, the DNA is TGCAGTGTACCCCGACAACCTCATGAAGCTTTCTTT. This sequence encodes CSVPRQPHEAFF.